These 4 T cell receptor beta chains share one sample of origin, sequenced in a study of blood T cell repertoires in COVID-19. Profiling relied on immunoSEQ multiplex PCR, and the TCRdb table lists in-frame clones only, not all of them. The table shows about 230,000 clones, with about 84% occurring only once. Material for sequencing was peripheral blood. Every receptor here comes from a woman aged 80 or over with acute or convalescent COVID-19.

Here the CDR3 reads CASSQDRAVAGETQYF. Here the CDR3 DNA reads TGTGCCAGCAGCCAAGATAGGGCAGTTGCGGGGGAGACCCAGTACTTC. The V gene is TRBV3-1 (or the pseudogene TRBV3-2), the J gene TRBJ2-5; D possibly corresponds to TRBD2 (6 bases). CDR3 length: 16 residues. Germline V lookup: CDR1 LGHDT, CDR2 YNNKEL (reference sequence). V dropped 0 bases and J dropped 5 bases, with 16 bases sitting between them.

The CDR3 bases are TGTGCCAGCATTCAGCGACAGGAGAGGTATGGCTACACCTTC. Its translation: CASIQRQERYGYTF. This rearrangement joins TRBV6-5 to TRBJ1-2; tentative D call: TRBD1 (6 bases). Germline V CDR1 and CDR2: MNHEY, SVGAGI. The CDR3 totals 14 residues. Trimming pared 7 bases from V and 5 bases from J, leaving 17 bases between.

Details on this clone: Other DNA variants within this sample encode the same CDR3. The DNA of the CDR3 is TGTGCCAGCTCACCACCGGGACAGAACTATGGCTACACCTTC. Encoded protein: CASSPPGQNYGYTF. The chain couples TRBV18 to TRBJ1-2, with 7 bases aligning to TRBD1. The CDR3 length is 14 residues. Germline V lookup: CDR1 KGHSH, CDR2 LQKENI. V gave up 0 bases and J gave up 2 bases; unmatched junction bases: 0.

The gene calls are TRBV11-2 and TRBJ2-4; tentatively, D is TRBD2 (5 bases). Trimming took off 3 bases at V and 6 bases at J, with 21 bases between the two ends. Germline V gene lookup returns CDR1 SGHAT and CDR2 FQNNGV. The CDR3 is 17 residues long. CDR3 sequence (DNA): TGTGCCAGCAGCTTCAACCGTGGCCGGAGAGAGGGAAACATTCAGTACTTC. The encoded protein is CASSFNRGRREGNIQYF.